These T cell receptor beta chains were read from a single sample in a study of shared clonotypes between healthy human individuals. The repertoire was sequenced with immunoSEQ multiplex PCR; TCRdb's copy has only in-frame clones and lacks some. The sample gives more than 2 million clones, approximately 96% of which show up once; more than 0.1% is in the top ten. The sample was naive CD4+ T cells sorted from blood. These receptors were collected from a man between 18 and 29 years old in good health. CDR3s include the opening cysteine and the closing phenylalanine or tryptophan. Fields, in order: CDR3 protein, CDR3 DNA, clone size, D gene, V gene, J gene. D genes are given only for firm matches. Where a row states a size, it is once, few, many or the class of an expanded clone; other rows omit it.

CDR3aa: CASSIRPNTEAFF
CDR3nt: TGTGCCAGTAGTATAAGACCGAACACTGAAGCTTTCTTT
abundance: NA
d_gene: NA
v_gene: TRBV19
j_gene: TRBJ1-1

CDR3aa: CASRPPSGTGTGELFF
CDR3nt: TGTGCCAGCAGACCTCCTAGCGGGACGGGCACCGGGGAGCTGTTTTTT
abundance: NA
d_gene: TRBD2
v_gene: TRBV2
j_gene: TRBJ2-2

CDR3aa: CASCPGSTGELFF
CDR3nt: TGTGCCAGTTGTCCAGGGAGCACCGGGGAGCTGTTTTTT
abundance: NA
d_gene: NA
v_gene: TRBV6-5
j_gene: TRBJ2-2

CDR3aa: CASSEISGTVGEQYF
CDR3nt: TGTGCCAGCAGTGAAATCTCAGGGACAGTAGGCGAGCAGTACTTC
abundance: once
d_gene: TRBD1
v_gene: TRBV2
j_gene: TRBJ2-7

CDR3aa: CASSLTGGSDEQYF
CDR3nt: TGTGCCAGCAGCTTAACGGGGGGCTCCGACGAGCAGTACTTC
abundance: NA
d_gene: NA
v_gene: TRBV7-6
j_gene: TRBJ2-7

CDR3aa: CATRIGRGTDTQYF
CDR3nt: TGTGCCACCAGGATCGGGAGGGGCACAGATACGCAGTATTTT
abundance: NA
d_gene: TRBD2
v_gene: TRBV15
j_gene: TRBJ2-3

CDR3aa: CSVGGVWAETQYF
CDR3nt: TGCAGCGTTGGTGGGGTTTGGGCGGAGACCCAGTACTTC
abundance: NA
d_gene: NA
v_gene: TRBV29-1
j_gene: TRBJ2-5

CDR3aa: CASADRDGPYEQYF
CDR3nt: TGCGCCAGCGCTGACCGGGACGGCCCCTACGAGCAGTACTTC
abundance: NA
d_gene: NA
v_gene: TRBV5-1
j_gene: TRBJ2-7

CDR3aa: CASTGQGEAEQFF
CDR3nt: TGTGCCAGCACGGGACAGGGCGAGGCGGAGCAGTTCTTC
abundance: once
d_gene: TRBD1
v_gene: TRBV2
j_gene: TRBJ2-1

CDR3aa: CASSPGTSFNTGELFF
CDR3nt: TGTGCCAGCAGTCCCGGGACTAGCTTTAACACCGGGGAGCTGTTTTTT
abundance: NA
d_gene: TRBD2
v_gene: TRBV6-6
j_gene: TRBJ2-2

CDR3aa: CASSYLGAGASYEQYF
CDR3nt: TGTGCCAGCAGTTACCTGGGGGCAGGCGCTTCCTACGAGCAGTACTTC
abundance: NA
d_gene: NA
v_gene: TRBV6-6
j_gene: TRBJ2-7

CDR3aa: CASSQGGVYTGELFF
CDR3nt: TGTGCCAGCAGCCAGGGCGGGGTGTACACCGGGGAGCTGTTTTTT
abundance: NA
d_gene: NA
v_gene: TRBV7-2
j_gene: TRBJ2-2

CDR3aa: CASSPSLAGGPEDTQYF
CDR3nt: TGTGCCAGCTCCCCTTCTCTAGCGGGAGGGCCTGAAGATACGCAGTATTTT
abundance: NA
d_gene: TRBD2
v_gene: TRBV18
j_gene: TRBJ2-3

CDR3aa: CASSDQGRENGELFF
CDR3nt: TGTGCCAGCAGTGACCAGGGTCGGGAAAACGGGGAGCTGTTTTTT
abundance: NA
d_gene: NA
v_gene: TRBV2
j_gene: TRBJ2-2

CDR3aa: CASSSDTTYEQYF
CDR3nt: TGTGCCAGCAGCTCGGACACCACCTACGAGCAGTACTTC
abundance: NA
d_gene: NA
v_gene: TRBV7-9
j_gene: TRBJ2-7

CDR3aa: CASSLDRGIGNTIYF
CDR3nt: TGTGCCAGCAGCTTGGATAGGGGAATAGGAAACACCATATATTTT
abundance: NA
d_gene: NA
v_gene: TRBV5-6
j_gene: TRBJ1-3

CDR3aa: CASSVSGQFNQPQHF
CDR3nt: TGTGCCAGCAGTGTTTCCGGACAGTTCAATCAGCCCCAGCATTTT
abundance: NA
d_gene: NA
v_gene: TRBV2
j_gene: TRBJ1-5

CDR3aa: CASRSTAPINSPLHF
CDR3nt: TGTGCCAGCCGATCCACGGCCCCCATTAATTCACCCCTCCACTTT
abundance: NA
d_gene: NA
v_gene: TRBV27
j_gene: TRBJ1-6

CDR3aa: CASSPAGQPNEQYF
CDR3nt: TGTGCCAGCTCACCAGCAGGACAACCGAATGAGCAGTACTTC
abundance: NA
d_gene: NA
v_gene: TRBV18
j_gene: TRBJ2-7

CDR3aa: CASSPTTGVNSPLHF
CDR3nt: TGCGCCAGCAGCCCGACGACAGGGGTCAATTCACCCCTCCACTTT
abundance: NA
d_gene: TRBD1
v_gene: TRBV5-1
j_gene: TRBJ1-6

CDR3aa: CASSQGLAGGREKETQYF
CDR3nt: TGCGCCAGCAGCCAGGGACTAGCGGGAGGGCGGGAAAAAGAGACCCAGTACTTC
abundance: once
d_gene: TRBD2
v_gene: TRBV4-3
j_gene: TRBJ2-5

CDR3aa: CASSPGQVTGELFF
CDR3nt: TGTGCCAGCAGTCCGGGACAGGTGACCGGGGAGCTGTTTTTT
abundance: NA
d_gene: TRBD1
v_gene: TRBV2
j_gene: TRBJ2-2

CDR3aa: CASSFPGQTGNTIYF
CDR3nt: TGTGCCAGCAGCTTTCCCGGACAGACTGGAAACACCATATATTTT
abundance: NA
d_gene: NA
v_gene: TRBV7-2
j_gene: TRBJ1-3

CDR3aa: CAWSVGRSSYNSPLHF
CDR3nt: TGTGCCTGGAGTGTTGGCAGAAGCTCCTATAATTCACCCCTCCACTTT
abundance: NA
d_gene: NA
v_gene: TRBV30
j_gene: TRBJ1-6

CDR3aa: CASSEGSPPGGYTF
CDR3nt: TGTGCCAGCAGTGAAGGATCACCCCCGGGAGGCTACACCTTC
abundance: NA
d_gene: NA
v_gene: TRBV6-1
j_gene: TRBJ1-2

CDR3aa: CASTTSRLPNYGYTF
CDR3nt: TGTGCCAGCACCACCTCCAGACTCCCTAACTATGGCTACACCTTC
abundance: NA
d_gene: NA
v_gene: TRBV7-8
j_gene: TRBJ1-2

CDR3aa: CAWSDLARKADTQYF
CDR3nt: TGTGCCTGGAGTGACCTAGCGAGAAAAGCAGATACGCAGTATTTT
abundance: NA
d_gene: NA
v_gene: TRBV30
j_gene: TRBJ2-3

CDR3aa: CASSVRDRATGELFF
CDR3nt: TGTGCCAGCAGTGTACGGGACAGGGCCACCGGGGAGCTGTTTTTT
abundance: NA
d_gene: TRBD1
v_gene: TRBV2
j_gene: TRBJ2-2

CDR3aa: CASSRTRGNTGELFF
CDR3nt: TGTGCCAGCAGTCGGACTAGAGGGAACACCGGGGAGCTGTTTTTT
abundance: NA
d_gene: TRBD2
v_gene: TRBV7-9
j_gene: TRBJ2-2

CDR3aa: CASSLQGGQPQHF
CDR3nt: TGCGCCAGCAGTTTACAGGGGGGGCAGCCCCAGCATTTT
abundance: NA
d_gene: TRBD1
v_gene: TRBV10-2
j_gene: TRBJ1-5

CDR3aa: CASSRDRALEQYF
CDR3nt: TGTGCCAGCAGTCGGGACAGGGCGCTGGAGCAGTACTTC
abundance: NA
d_gene: TRBD1
v_gene: TRBV27
j_gene: TRBJ2-7

CDR3aa: CASSAIAGGPNQETQYF
CDR3nt: TGTGCCAGCAGTGCGATAGCGGGGGGGCCAAACCAAGAGACCCAGTACTTC
abundance: NA
d_gene: TRBD2
v_gene: TRBV25-1
j_gene: TRBJ2-5

CDR3aa: CASRPRSGGADEQFF
CDR3nt: TGTGCCAGCAGACCCAGAAGCGGGGGGGCGGATGAGCAGTTCTTC
abundance: NA
d_gene: TRBD2
v_gene: TRBV25-1
j_gene: TRBJ2-1

CDR3aa: CASSLGLEKLFF
CDR3nt: TGTGCCAGCAGCCTCGGACTTGAAAAACTGTTTTTT
abundance: NA
d_gene: NA
v_gene: TRBV7-9
j_gene: TRBJ1-4

CDR3aa: CASSLVDGINQPQHF
CDR3nt: TGTGCCAGCAGCCTAGTTGACGGAATCAATCAGCCCCAGCATTTT
abundance: NA
d_gene: NA
v_gene: TRBV7-2
j_gene: TRBJ1-5

CDR3aa: CASSRHSGILSYNEQFF
CDR3nt: TGTGCCAGCAGCCGTCACAGCGGGATTCTTTCCTACAATGAGCAGTTCTTC
abundance: NA
d_gene: TRBD2
v_gene: TRBV7-9
j_gene: TRBJ2-1

CDR3aa: CASSPSLFNPSTDTQYF
CDR3nt: TGTGCCAGCTCACCGTCTTTGTTCAATCCTAGCACAGATACGCAGTATTTT
abundance: NA
d_gene: NA
v_gene: TRBV18
j_gene: TRBJ2-3

CDR3aa: CAIGTRVNSPLHF
CDR3nt: TGTGCCATCGGGACCAGGGTAAATTCACCCCTCCACTTT
abundance: NA
d_gene: NA
v_gene: TRBV10-3
j_gene: TRBJ1-6

CDR3aa: CASSARQGVEEQYF
CDR3nt: TGTGCCAGCAGTGCCCGACAGGGGGTGGAAGAGCAGTACTTC
abundance: NA
d_gene: TRBD1
v_gene: TRBV28
j_gene: TRBJ2-7

CDR3aa: CASSPSFRQVPGYTF
CDR3nt: TGTGCCAGCAGCCCCTCTTTCCGACAGGTACCTGGCTACACCTTC
abundance: NA
d_gene: NA
v_gene: TRBV14
j_gene: TRBJ1-2

CDR3aa: CAISQGQGTYNEQFF
CDR3nt: TGTGCCATCAGTCAGGGACAGGGGACTTACAATGAGCAGTTCTTC
abundance: NA
d_gene: TRBD1
v_gene: TRBV10-3
j_gene: TRBJ2-1

CDR3aa: CASSIGDSSYEQYF
CDR3nt: TGTGCCAGCAGCATAGGGGACAGCTCCTACGAGCAGTACTTC
abundance: NA
d_gene: TRBD1
v_gene: TRBV11-2
j_gene: TRBJ2-7

CDR3aa: CSALGYGYTF
CDR3nt: TGCAGTGCTCTCGGATATGGCTACACCTTC
abundance: few
d_gene: NA
v_gene: TRBV20-1
j_gene: TRBJ1-2

CDR3aa: CASRAGISGNTIYF
CDR3nt: TGTGCCAGCAGGGCGGGGATCTCTGGAAACACCATATATTTT
abundance: NA
d_gene: NA
v_gene: TRBV2
j_gene: TRBJ1-3

CDR3aa: CASSPSRDRDTQYF
CDR3nt: TGTGCCAGCAGCCCCTCCAGAGACAGAGATACGCAGTATTTT
abundance: NA
d_gene: NA
v_gene: TRBV7-2
j_gene: TRBJ2-3

CDR3aa: CASSPADRQETQYF
CDR3nt: TGTGCCAGCAGTCCCGCAGACAGGCAAGAGACCCAGTACTTC
abundance: NA
d_gene: NA
v_gene: TRBV28
j_gene: TRBJ2-5

CDR3aa: CASSYENQPQHF
CDR3nt: TGTGCCAGCAGTTACGAGAATCAGCCCCAGCATTTT
abundance: NA
d_gene: NA
v_gene: TRBV6-6
j_gene: TRBJ1-5

CDR3aa: CAWAPETRLGEQFF
CDR3nt: TGTGCCTGGGCCCCCGAGACTAGGCTTGGTGAGCAGTTCTTC
abundance: NA
d_gene: NA
v_gene: TRBV30
j_gene: TRBJ2-1

CDR3aa: CASSRQGDNQPQHF
CDR3nt: TGTGCCAGCAGTAGACAGGGGGATAATCAGCCCCAGCATTTT
abundance: NA
d_gene: TRBD1
v_gene: TRBV6-1
j_gene: TRBJ1-5

CDR3aa: CASSFPRQGAIYGYTF
CDR3nt: TGTGCCAGCAGTTTTCCGAGACAGGGGGCGATCTATGGCTACACCTTC
abundance: few
d_gene: TRBD1
v_gene: TRBV28
j_gene: TRBJ1-2

CDR3aa: CASSRGMVSGNTIYF
CDR3nt: TGTGCCAGCAGCCGTGGCATGGTGTCTGGAAACACCATATATTTT
abundance: NA
d_gene: NA
v_gene: TRBV14
j_gene: TRBJ1-3

CDR3aa: CASRRTGGRGYTF
CDR3nt: TGTGCCAGCCGGAGGACAGGGGGCAGAGGCTACACCTTC
abundance: NA
d_gene: TRBD1
v_gene: TRBV28
j_gene: TRBJ1-2

CDR3aa: CASSPPGVAKNIQYF
CDR3nt: TGTGCCAGCAGTCCCCCCGGGGTAGCCAAAAACATTCAGTACTTC
abundance: NA
d_gene: NA
v_gene: TRBV28
j_gene: TRBJ2-4